A selection of T cell receptor beta chains follows, all from one sample in a study of human CD8 memory T cell subsets. TCRdb reprocessed the 5' RACE reads; each CDR3 protein has one entry and no DNA is given. Across around 10,000 distinct CDR3 sequences, the top ten clones capture approximately 16% of the sample. Material: CD8+ stem-like memory T cells (TSCM and TCM) sorted from PBMCs. The receptors shown here come from a human donor in good health. Both conserved end residues are part of each CDR3. Rows give clone size only sometimes, using once, few, many, or a class for an expanded clone.

CDR3aa | abundance | j_gene | len | v_gene
CASSKGTDYYEQYF | NA | TRBJ2-7 | 14 | TRBV27
CASSLNPQYEQYF | NA | TRBJ2-7 | 13 | TRBV28
CASSLGTVPEAFF | medium-sized | TRBJ1-1 | 13 | TRBV7-2
CASSQYNSGGARDTQYF | NA | TRBJ2-3 | 17 | TRBV6-5
CASSDGPNQPQHF | NA | TRBJ1-5 | 13 | TRBV6-4
CSARAFRAGQGYDGYTF | NA | TRBJ1-2 | 17 | TRBV20-1
CSARDLLAGGNEQFF | NA | TRBJ2-1 | 15 | TRBV20-1
CASTLLRGEVEELFF | NA | TRBJ2-2 | 15 | TRBV5-1
CASSSPAQYFTGELFF | NA | TRBJ2-2 | 16 | TRBV7-9
CASSYREKQEQYF | medium-sized | TRBJ2-7 | 13 | TRBV6-5
CASSESTGGSYEQYF | NA | TRBJ2-7 | 15 | TRBV10-1
CASSLEAADTQYF | NA | TRBJ2-3 | 13 | TRBV5-1
CAAKKGLYEQYF | NA | TRBJ2-7 | 12 | TRBV30
CASTEGDTDTQYF | NA | TRBJ2-3 | 13 | TRBV9
CASSSTGQEFDGYTF | NA | TRBJ1-2 | 15 | TRBV7-9
CSVDTVGNYEQYF | NA | TRBJ2-7 | 13 | TRBV29-1
CASSPISSGGPIDIQYF | NA | TRBJ2-4 | 17 | TRBV3-1
CSAHAPGQSYEQYF | NA | TRBJ2-7 | 14 | TRBV20-1
CSVSLSGANVLTF | NA | TRBJ2-6 | 13 | TRBV29-1
CAWSTASGTYEQYF | NA | TRBJ2-7 | 14 | TRBV30
CSAQDGSVLNTEAFF | NA | TRBJ1-1 | 15 | TRBV20-1
CASSQGGLAASYEQYF | NA | TRBJ2-7 | 16 | TRBV12-3/TRBV12-4
CATSGRQPGLVEQFF | NA | TRBJ2-1 | 15 | TRBV15
CASSSRLSSNQPQHF | medium-sized | TRBJ1-5 | 15 | TRBV4-1
CASSSPGVPTSEQYF | NA | TRBJ2-7 | 15 | TRBV12-1